This TCR beta chain was recorded in a study of shared clonotypes between healthy human individuals. The study's findings and limits: Non-shared clonotypes were found to have lower generation probabilities than the clonotypes that were shared by all four of the sorted-subset donors. A few donors had about 5% of their naive CD4 clonotypes in common. Across subsets, estimated richness was generally greater for naive than for memory populations.

The data were produced by immunoSEQ multiplex PCR, yet TCRdb's version contains in-frame clones alone and is incomplete. The sample consists of about 2,200,000 clones, under 95% of them appearing once. To note about this clone: The antigen is not known.

CD8 cells classed as naive were CD45RO-negative and positively selected for CCR7, excluding terminally differentiated effector memory CD45RA+ cells. This TCR was sampled from a man younger than 35 in good health. Some clones in this sample may be carry-over from other donors' samples. Sequencing input: naive CD8+ T cells from PBMCs.

This chain's CDR3 is CASTVQGGANTEAFF. In DNA form, the CDR3 reads TGTGCCAGCACCGTTCAAGGGGGGGCGAACACTGAAGCTTTCTTT. The rearrangement uses TRBV7-9 and TRBJ1-1; TRBD1 is a possible D gene (6 bases). This CDR3 comprises 15 residues. Trimming stripped 7 bases from V and 1 base from J, with 16 bases between. The germline V gene encodes CDR1 SEHNR and CDR2 FQNEAQ (reference sequence).